One T cell receptor beta chain is described in this entry. Its antigen is unknown. Vbeta (60) and Jbeta (13) primers were used in the PCR. Produced via immunoSEQ multiplex PCR; TCRdb's table is partial and in-frame only. The data contain 200,000 to 250,000 clones, 75% of them singletons. The trim removed 5 bases at V and 8 bases at J, leaving 5 bases unmatched. This CDR3 spans 13 amino acids. CDR1 is SGHAT, CDR2 FQNNGV, per germline. The sample originates from a study of cytomegalovirus exposure and HLA in healthy donors. Across the whole study: Earlier, almost 120 million unique TCR beta sequences were recovered from roughly 180 million T cells by an analysis. Within an early data release were tens of millions of unique TCRs drawn from HLA-typed donors. Study-wide findings and caveats: Segments of the TCR beta V type were, in most cases, productive about 90% or about 30% of the time in an earlier analysis. Cytomegalovirus-associated TCR beta chains were listed, numbering 150 to 200.

The specimen sequenced was PBMCs. The sequence was collected from a woman aged 25 to 39 in good health and CMV-seronegative. The chain carries TRBV11-2 and TRBJ1-2, with 10 bases that match TRBD1. In DNA, the CDR3 is TGTGCCAGCAGCCCCGACAGGGGGCGAGGCTACACCTTC. It translates to CASSPDRGRGYTF.